This T cell receptor (beta chain) was sequenced for a study of cytomegalovirus exposure and HLA in healthy donors (TCRdb year 2017). For the wider study: An earlier analysis of approximately 640 of the donors reported 250 to 300 Gb of sequence data and some 120 million unique TCR beta sequences from roughly 200 million T cells. The aim of the study was to test whether cataloging public T cell receptors could identify signatures of past pathogen exposure. A later analysis re-examined previously published TCR beta repertoires from 600 to 700 donors and added high-resolution HLA genotyping to investigate patterns of TCR occurrence. The number of typed donors differed by locus: roughly 629-640 for A, B, C, DRB1 and DQB1; 522 for DQA1; fewer than 610 for DPA1; and roughly 450 for DPB1. The study used immunosequencing to profile the T cell repertoires of around 600 subjects and linked those repertoires to cytomegalovirus serostatus. HLA typing covered class I and class II loci at four-digit resolution. The genetic ancestry cluster associated with self-reported Caucasian donors included 70% to 85% of the roughly 410 genotyped donors. Roughly 300 gigabases of sequencing data and tens of millions of unique TCR sequences were included in an early release covering 550 to 650 HLA-typed donors. Besides the first cohort of 550 to 750 subjects, a separate validation cohort made up of 90 to 150 different subjects was used. In an earlier analysis of 500 to 650 of the donors, high-throughput TCR beta sequencing was used to judge whether each TCR beta V gene segment behaved as functional or pseudogenic. To predict cytomegalovirus infection status, the study combined high-throughput TCR immunosequencing, statistical association of individual TCRs with disease status, and machine learning. Genome-wide SNP genotypes for about three fifths of the roughly 700 donors were used in a later genetic analysis, which treated that subset as a discovery cohort. Among almost 400 genotyped donors of the cohort, an average of approximately 240,000 unique TCR beta nucleotide sequences were sequenced per donor, roughly 18% of them non-productive. Rather than using new phenotypic data, the later analysis identified candidate immune exposures from TCR beta sequences and from how often those sequences occurred across donors. Donor age, sex, ethnicity and CMV serostatus were compiled alongside the repertoire data. Roughly 5 DR-DQ haplotypes were handled as single units for association and clustering, since linkage in the cohort was strong. Every discovery cohort repertoire had been produced on one sequencing platform. The research as a whole found: In a later analysis, the rate of TCR association differed among HLA loci, with DRB1 alleles having the most associated TCRs and HLA-C alleles having the fewest. Most TCR sequences were seen in very few donors, while some public TCRs were found in many individuals. Some IMGT-functional V segments, including TRBV6-2 and TRBV6-3, could not be distinguished by the 87-base-pair reads and were therefore excluded. A group of highly shared sequence variants was considered likely to be a technical artifact of the sequencing pipeline. The classifier was reported to diagnose cytomegalovirus status with high specificity and sensitivity in both the original and validation cohorts. Specific HLA alleles were associated with 15,000 to 20,000 TCR beta sequences at a false discovery rate of 0.05 in a later analysis. Roughly uniform sequencing depth across donors was assumed in presence/absence analyses, although this assumption may not hold. The authors suggested that the approach could potentially be generalized to other disease states and immunological phenotypes. In a later analysis, most CMV-associated TCR beta chains were found to appear HLA-restricted, with HLA associations seemingly driven largely by CMV exposure. Because HLA typing was missing for some donors at each locus, association tests included only the typed subset. In a later analysis, several top co-occurrence clusters were reported to appear linked to parvovirus B19, influenza, CMV and Epstein-Barr virus. The cohort was sequenced for TCR beta chains only, and without alpha or paired-chain data the features that could be detected were limited. A further reported finding was that TCR beta sequences accurately predicted the HLA-A and HLA-B alleles for most subjects in the first cohort. Compared with the approximately 600-donor mean, donors in an Asian-associated ancestry cluster had fewer N-insertions in productive TCRs, according to a later genetic analysis. In a later analysis, HLA-associated TCR beta chains were found to be more clonally expanded and to have lower generation probabilities than equally common non-associated chains. V-gene and J-gene trimming of TCR beta chains was associated with a missense DCLRE1C variant in a later genetic analysis, and the association was replicated in an independent cohort. The study gave a list of around 170 TCR beta chains associated with cytomegalovirus. In an earlier analysis of 587 of the donors, most TCR beta V segments appeared in productive rearrangements about 87% or about 30% of the time, broadly matching IMGT annotations. A few of the identified cytomegalovirus-associated TCR beta chains were confirmed in vitro to be specific for cytomegalovirus antigens. For the cohort, immune exposure information was limited to CMV serostatus. Correlated functional status among segregating V segments might reflect linkage disequilibrium, but an unknown experimental factor could not be ruled out. Because counts were too low, roughly 18 rarely observed V segments, including chromosome 9 orphons, were left out of the earlier analysis of about 620 of the donors. When HLA alleles, especially DR and DQ, strongly co-occurred, attributing TCR associations to individual alleles was difficult.

In total, 500 to 700 healthy bone marrow donors made up the cohort. All cohort members were sampled while nominally healthy, although unrecorded immune exposures were likely present. The donor tested CMV seropositive and was one of the 289 seropositive cohort members. Each donor provided a peripheral blood sample, and peripheral blood mononuclear cells were used for TCR beta sequencing. The Qiagen DNeasy Blood Extraction Kit was used to extract genomic DNA from the blood cell samples. From its cysteine to its phenylalanine, the CDR3 spans 14 amino acids. Solely the CDR3 DNA is kept, with 42 bases framed from the first base. Based on the germline V gene, the CDR1 and CDR2 sequences are MNHNS and SASEGT. V loses 2 bases, J loses 12 bases, and the germline ends lie 14 bases apart. A note on this clone: It has no known antigen specificity. No qualities accompany the bases; no much larger clone lies one base away.

The library was made by the immunoSEQ multiplex PCR assay. For the multiplex PCR, a mixture combining 60 forward primers for TCR Vbeta segments and 13 reverse primers for TCR Jbeta segments was used. The CDR3 region of rearranged TCR beta genes was amplified from genomic DNA by a multiplex PCR assay. The Illumina HiSeq System was used to sequence the amplified TCR beta libraries as 87-base-pair reads. For the original study's pipeline: In a later analysis, some 80 million unique TCR beta chains were counted across the 666 repertoires, and about 9.9 million of these chains were shared by at least two donors. Raw reads were error-corrected and collapsed into unique sequences with a nearest-neighbor algorithm that merged closely related sequences to remove PCR and sequencing errors. Alignment of CDR3 sequences to IMGT reference sequences was used to assign V, D and J gene segments. Each retained sequence needed at least a six-nucleotide match to both a V gene segment and a J gene segment. Rearrangements were classified as productive when the CDR3 lacked stop codons and remained in frame with V and J, and all other rearrangements were classified as non-productive. Following IMGT convention, CDR3 was defined as the stretch from the second conserved V-encoded cysteine to the conserved J-encoded phenylalanine. In an earlier analysis of some 550 of the donors, sequences lacking an unambiguous match to a single V gene segment were excluded. In an earlier analysis of a few hundred of the donors, V segments were called functional above 56.7% productive rearrangements and were called segregating when the between-donor standard deviation exceeded 5%. A statistical classification framework was built for diagnosing cytomegalovirus status from the catalog of TCR beta chain sequences. A later analysis assigned V and J genes by comparing TCR nucleotide sequences with IMGT/GENE-DB human TR gene sequences. A later analysis assigned CDR3 sequences and most-parsimonious VDJ recombination scenarios with the TCRdist pipeline. In a later analysis, every TCR beta chain was defined by the combination of its CDR3 amino acid sequence and its V-gene family, and reads without a unique V-gene family were dropped. As a way to deal with suspected cross-contamination and a sequencing artifact, a later analysis dropped 640 or so nucleotide sequences that were highly shared and had low generation probability. For each public chain, a later analysis derived a clonal expansion index from normalized ranks of inferred template counts within each repertoire. In a later analysis, generation probabilities were computed using a VDJ recombination model fitted to out-of-frame rearrangements, and the results were checked against IGoR. A later analysis scored TCR-TCR, TCR-HLA and TCR-CMV co-occurrence with hypergeometric tests, applying a repertoire-size bias correction to TCR pairs. In a later analysis, false discovery rates were estimated by permuting HLA or CMV assignments 20 times. In a later analysis, co-occurring TCRs were grouped using DBSCAN, with TCRdist sequence similarity added in when clustering inside HLA-allele-positive subsets. For co-occurrence clustering, repertoires with fewer than 30,000 or more than 120,000 public chains were excluded, along with five repertoires with anomalous nucleotide sharing. TCRdb carries this immuneACCESS record with in-frame sequences only. Its versions omit some clonotypes, under half of them owing to an unresolved V gene in the studies checked, with the rest unexplained. The V and J calls and clone size were taken over from that table, and D and trimming were inferred from the DNA. This sample holds more than 150,000 clones; 78% were observed only once. The leading ten clones occupy 6.5% to 9% of the sample.

The receptor was isolated from a woman in her thirties or forties in good health and CMV-seropositive. In this chain, TRBV6-1 is recombined with TRBJ1-6, with an unclear D gene assignment. Sequencing was carried out using PBMCs. The nucleotide sequence is given as TGTGCCAGCAGTGAATACCGGGGTATGGGACCCCTCCACTTT. The encoded protein is CASSEYRGMGPLHF.